This TCR beta chain was sequenced for a study of CD8 T cells in ankylosing spondylitis. Quantitative molecular-barcoded 5'-RACE generated the TCR beta libraries. Each CDR3 protein is one row after TCRdb ran MiXCR on the 5' RACE reads. The sample includes 350,000 or so distinct CDR3 sequences, roughly 14% of them seen just once. Overall study findings and caveats: Some motif variants had been reported before (in reactive arthritis synovial fluid and blood). Roughly 8 highly homologous variants made up a TCR beta motif, and this motif appeared characteristic of ankylosing spondylitis blood.

Note on this clonotype: Its cognate antigen is unknown.

Germline V gives CDR1 DFQATT, CDR2 SNEGSKA (reference sequence). Trimming shortened V by 3 bases and J by 4 bases, and 9 bases separated the two germline ends. CDR3 length equals 12 residues. This sequence originates from a male donor with ankylosing spondylitis or in good health (not recorded which). The genes are TRBV20-1 and TRBJ2-5; weak D call: TRBD2 (6 bases). Sequencing was carried out using blood, either unsorted or a sorted T cell fraction (not recorded which). The CDR3 here is CSASETRETQYF. The CDR3 bases are TGCAGTGCTAGCGAGACTAGAGAGACCCAGTACTTC.